The present entry profiles one T cell receptor (beta chain) with its context. Its antigen is unknown. Per-nucleotide qualities are absent, and no much larger clonotype sits a single base away. The data originate from a study of a mutant IDH1 vaccine in newly diagnosed glioma (dated by TCRdb to about 2021). Study-wide context: In the chemotherapy-containing groups, vaccination started alongside temozolomide cycles, whereas in patients who had radiotherapy alone it started 4-6 weeks after radiotherapy. Of the approximately 33 treated patients, around 62% were male and approximately 38% were female, and the mean age was roughly 40 years. Prior to enrollment, standard therapy consisting of radiotherapy alone, temozolomide alone, or radiochemotherapy with temozolomide had been administered to patients, with the combination being received by most patients. The week-35 safety follow-up took place at visit V12, and the week-47 end of study took place at visit V13. Peripheral blood samples were drawn at six visits, namely V03 (baseline), V05, V07, V10, V12 and V13. Longitudinal TCRB deep sequencing was performed for some 25 treated patients wherever samples were available for exploratory analyses. Findings and caveats that apply to the study as a whole: Vaccine-induced immune responses across multiple MHC alleles were detected in about 93% of patients. The authors stated that sample limitations prevented analyses of patient blood samples from being reproduced. Availability determined which PBMC samples were chosen for TCRB deep sequencing. Pseudoprogression appeared unrelated to alterations in the top peripheral T cell clonotypes detected by TCRB sequencing.

The meaning of the sample's time point label: week 47, end of study. Each vaccine dose, consisting of 300 ug of a 20-mer mutant IDH1 peptide in Montanide, was administered subcutaneously with topical imiquimod. Across visits V03 through V10, patients got a total of eight vaccinations, given in weeks 1, 3, 5, 7, 11, 15, 19 and 23. Newly diagnosed WHO grade 3 or 4 IDH1-mutant astrocytomas showing loss of nuclear ATRX were present in the donors. The samples were drawn from NOA16, a multicentre, single-arm, open-label phase I trial in Germany that tested a mutant IDH1 peptide vaccine in humans for the first time. Genomic DNA for TCRB sequencing was extracted from EDTA blood using the DNeasy Blood and Tissue Kit. Spanning cysteine to phenylalanine, the CDR3 consists of 17 amino acids. This entry keeps only the CDR3 DNA: 51 bases, framed from base 1. V is pared back by 3 bases and J by 1 base, with 16 bases lying between the germline termini. For CDR1 and CDR2, the germline V gene (reference sequence) lists LNHDA and SQIVND.

The library relied on the immunoSEQ multiplex PCR assay. The hsTCRB Kit was used according to the manufacturer's protocol to amplify rearranged TCR beta chain sequences. An Illumina MiSeq was used to sequence the TCRB libraries. For the original study's pipeline: The proprietary platform of the kit vendor was used for demultiplexing, trimming and gene mapping. TCRdb re-hosts the immuneACCESS table, in-frame sequences only. Its copies lack some clones; in the studies checked, an unresolved V gene accounts for under half of them, and the cause for the rest is not known. The DNA was the basis for D and trimming; V, J and clone size are from that table. The sample contains roughly 34,000 clones, around nine tenths of them found a single time. 12% of the sample goes to the ten largest clones.

The sample here was PBMCs, taken from a glioma patient whose treatment included an IDH1 peptide vaccine. The receptor was isolated from a woman in her 30s with glioma. The V and J segments used are TRBV19 and TRBJ1-5; TRBD1 is possibly the D segment (5 matching bases). The CDR3 protein is CASSIAGPGGSNQPQHF. Here is the DNA: TGTGCCAGTAGTATTGCAGGTCCGGGGGGGAGCAATCAGCCCCAGCATTTT.